The clone carrying this T cell receptor (beta chain) was seen once. Authors' analysis steps: Estimation of nucleated cell counts was performed using reference gene primer amplification. Sequencing used immunoSEQ multiplex PCR; TCRdb keeps in-frame clones, though not all of them. Clone size and V and J calls were adopted from that table, with D and trimming inferred from the DNA. Of approximately 100,000 clones in the sample, about 89% are singletons; the top ten hold approximately 3.4%. The data belong to a study of blood T cell repertoires in COVID-19. About the study: T cells, B-cell-depleted T cells, or PBMCs supplied cDNA or gDNA.

CDR1 is SGHNT, CDR2 YYREEE, per germline (reference sequence). Between the trimmed V and J ends, which lost 3 bases and 3 bases, there was a span of 15 bases. CDR3 length: 15 amino acids. The chain recombines TRBV5-4 with TRBJ1-2, with D uncertain. The sample taken for sequencing was peripheral blood. This sequence originates from a woman in her sixties or seventies with acute or convalescent COVID-19. The CDR3 nucleotides are TGTGCCAGCAGCTCACCGACTGCCCCCGACTATGGCTACACCTTC. It is translated as CASSSPTAPDYGYTF.